This TCR beta chain stems from a study of cytomegalovirus exposure and HLA in healthy donors (TCRdb year 2017). For context, the study as a whole: An earlier analysis of 550 to 700 of the donors reported 250 to 350 Gb of sequence data and 117 million unique TCR beta sequences from some 180 million T cells. Roughly 300 gigabases of sequencing data and 70 million to 95 million unique TCR sequences made up an early release that covered approximately 620 HLA-typed donors. The genetic ancestry cluster associated with self-reported Caucasian donors included around four fifths of the approximately 410 genotyped donors. The study was designed to test whether signatures of past pathogen exposure could be identified by cataloging public T cell receptors. The study used immunosequencing to profile the T cell repertoires of around 600 subjects and linked those repertoires to cytomegalovirus serostatus. Along with the approximately 700-subject first cohort, a separate validation cohort of 120 different subjects was used. To predict cytomegalovirus infection status, the study brought together high-throughput TCR immunosequencing, statistical association of individual TCRs with disease status, and machine learning. To study patterns of TCR occurrence, a later analysis re-analyzed previously published TCR beta repertoires from several hundred donors and added high-resolution HLA genotyping. In the later analysis, no new phenotypic data were used to find candidate immune exposures; instead, reliance was placed on TCR beta sequences and their occurrence across donors. In an earlier analysis of a few hundred of the donors, high-throughput TCR beta sequencing was used to judge whether each TCR beta V gene segment behaved as functional or pseudogenic. Alongside the repertoire data, information on donor age, sex, ethnicity and CMV serostatus was compiled. Genome-wide SNP genotypes for about 55% of the roughly 670 donors were used in a later genetic analysis, which treated that subset as a discovery cohort. Every repertoire in the discovery cohort had been generated on one and the same sequencing platform. HLA typing covered class I and class II loci at four-digit resolution. The number of typed donors differed by locus: about 620-640 for A, B, C, DRB1 and DQB1; 500 to 550 for DQA1; 606 for DPA1; and 400 to 480 for DPB1. Roughly 5 DR-DQ haplotypes were handled as single units for association and clustering, since linkage in the cohort was strong. On average, roughly 240,000 unique TCR beta nucleotide sequences were sequenced per donor among some 430 genotyped donors of the cohort, with approximately 18% of those sequences being non-productive.

On this clone itself: Its recognized antigen is unknown. Base qualities are not recorded, but no much larger clone differs from it by a single base.

The paper's findings and limits, for the study overall: Because counts were too low, some 17 rarely observed V segments, including chromosome 9 orphons, were excluded from the earlier analysis of 587 of the donors. Most CMV-associated TCR beta chains appeared to be HLA-restricted in a later analysis, and the HLA associations seemed to be driven largely by CMV exposure. Compared with the approximately 710-donor mean, donors in an Asian-associated ancestry cluster had fewer N-insertions in productive TCRs, according to a later genetic analysis. While some public TCRs were present in many individuals, most TCR sequences turned up only very rarely across donors. The study listed 150 to 200 TCR beta chains as associated with cytomegalovirus. When HLA alleles, especially DR and DQ, strongly co-occurred, attributing TCR associations to individual alleles was difficult. A further reported finding was that TCR beta sequences accurately predicted the HLA-A and HLA-B alleles for most subjects in the first cohort. For the cohort, immune exposure information was limited to CMV serostatus. In an earlier analysis of some 550 of the donors, most TCR beta V segments were observed in productive rearrangements about 87% or about 30% of the time, broadly matching IMGT annotations. A cluster of highly shared sequence variants was judged likely to represent a technical artifact of the sequencing pipeline. In vitro tests confirmed that a few of the cytomegalovirus-associated TCR beta chains recognize cytomegalovirus antigens. In a later analysis, HLA-associated TCR beta chains were found to be more clonally expanded and to have lower generation probabilities than equally common non-associated chains. Because some donors lacked HLA typing at each locus, the association tests relied only on the typed subset. In this cohort, only TCR beta chains were sequenced, and detectable features were limited by the absence of alpha or paired-chain data. The authors suggested that the approach could potentially be generalized to other disease states and immunological phenotypes. A later analysis reported that several top co-occurrence clusters appeared linked to parvovirus B19, influenza, CMV and Epstein-Barr virus. The 87-base-pair reads could not distinguish some IMGT-functional V segments, including TRBV6-2 and TRBV6-3, so those segments were excluded. Correlated functional status among segregating V segments might reflect linkage disequilibrium, but an unknown experimental factor could not be ruled out. In a later analysis, TCR association rates were found to vary across HLA loci, with the most associated TCRs seen for DRB1 alleles and the fewest for HLA-C alleles. Cytomegalovirus status was reported to be diagnosed by the classifier with high specificity and sensitivity in both the original and validation cohorts. A later genetic analysis associated a missense DCLRE1C variant with V-gene and J-gene trimming of TCR beta chains, and an independent cohort replicated the association. Specific HLA alleles were associated with 16,951 TCR beta sequences at a false discovery rate of 0.05 in a later analysis. Sequencing depth was assumed to be roughly uniform across donors in the presence/absence analyses, though that assumption may not hold.

Spanning cysteine to phenylalanine, the CDR3 consists of 18 amino acids. The DNA shown is the 54-base CDR3, in frame from base 1. Reading the germline V gene gives CDR1 SGDLS and CDR2 YYNGEE. The germline V end is reduced by 4 bases and the J end by 6 bases; junction bases left unmatched: 13. In total, over 600 healthy bone marrow donors made up the cohort. At the time of sampling, every cohort member was nominally healthy, though immune exposures that went unrecorded were likely present. The donor was CMV seropositive and belonged to the group of about 290 seropositive cohort members. A peripheral blood sample was collected from each donor, and TCR beta sequencing was performed on peripheral blood mononuclear cells. The Qiagen DNeasy Blood Extraction Kit was used to extract genomic DNA from the blood cell samples. Receptor amplification or capture employed the immunoSEQ multiplex PCR assay. For the multiplex PCR, a mixture combining 60 forward primers for TCR Vbeta segments and 13 reverse primers for TCR Jbeta segments was used. The CDR3 region of rearranged TCR beta genes was amplified from genomic DNA by a multiplex PCR assay. The amplified TCR beta libraries were sequenced on the Illumina HiSeq System as 87-base-pair reads. In the authors' own workflow: A later analysis counted around 72 million unique TCR beta chains across the 500 to 850 repertoires, and 10 million to 12 million of these chains were shared by at least two donors. To remove PCR and sequencing errors, raw reads were error-corrected and collapsed into unique sequences using a nearest-neighbor algorithm that merged closely related sequences. Alignment of CDR3 sequences to IMGT reference sequences was used to assign V, D and J gene segments. Each retained sequence needed at least a six-nucleotide match to both a V gene segment and a J gene segment. Rearrangements were called productive when the CDR3 lacked stop codons and stayed in frame with V and J; all others were non-productive. CDR3 was defined according to IMGT convention as the region running from the second conserved V-encoded cysteine to the conserved J-encoded phenylalanine. The earlier analysis of about 530 of the donors excluded any sequence lacking an unambiguous match to a single V gene segment. An earlier analysis of fewer than 650 of the donors classified V segments as functional when productive rearrangements were above 56.7% and as segregating when the standard deviation between donors was above 5%. A statistical classification framework was built for diagnosing cytomegalovirus status from the catalog of TCR beta chain sequences. In a later analysis, V and J genes were assigned by comparing TCR nucleotide sequences against IMGT/GENE-DB human TR gene sequences. Using the TCRdist pipeline, a later analysis assigned CDR3 sequences along with most-parsimonious VDJ recombination scenarios. In a later analysis, each TCR beta chain was defined by its CDR3 amino acid sequence together with its V-gene family, and reads lacking a unique V-gene family were excluded. To address suspected cross-contamination and a sequencing artifact, a later analysis removed 550 to 750 highly shared, low-generation-probability nucleotide sequences. In a later analysis, a clonal expansion index for each public chain was calculated from normalized within-repertoire ranks of inferred template counts. Generation probabilities in a later analysis came from a VDJ recombination model fitted to out-of-frame rearrangements, and those results were checked against IGoR. Hypergeometric tests were used in a later analysis to score TCR-TCR, TCR-HLA and TCR-CMV co-occurrence, with a repertoire-size bias correction applied to the TCR pairs. In a later analysis, false discovery rates were estimated by permuting HLA or CMV assignments 20 times. In a later analysis, co-occurring TCRs were grouped using DBSCAN, and TCRdist sequence similarity was added for clustering within HLA-allele-positive subsets. Repertoires with fewer than 30,000 or more than 120,000 public chains, plus five repertoires with anomalous nucleotide sharing, were excluded from co-occurrence clustering. As stored in TCRdb, this immuneACCESS dataset retains in-frame rearrangements with V and J assigned. A fraction of the clones does not appear; measured against another copy, unresolved V genes explain less than half of the discrepancy, and the remainder lacks a known reason. The D gene and trimming were derived from the DNA, and the V and J assignments and clone size from that table. The sample table shows roughly 120,000 clones, and approximately 75% are seen once. The ten most abundant clones make up 4% to 5% of the sample.

This receptor was obtained from a man aged 50 to 59 in good health and CMV-seropositive. Sequencing used PBMCs. The receptor chain draws on TRBV9 and TRBJ2-3; 14 bases in between match TRBD2. The CDR3 protein is CASSIPPGTSGGRDTQYF. Here is the DNA: TGTGCCAGCAGCATACCCCCCGGGACTAGCGGGGGACGCGATACGCAGTATTTT.